Below, one T cell receptor (beta chain) is given with its context. What it binds is unknown. This entry belongs to a study of radiotherapy plus CTLA-4 blockade in lung cancer. In the study overall: Disease control was seen in approximately 31% of patients, objective responses in 15% to 20%.

Regarding the study as a whole: In blood, after radiotherapy plus ipilimumab, tumor-derived TCR clones expanded. According to reports, early shifts in blood T cell clones, alongside interferon-beta, forecast response most accurately.

This CDR3 contains 17 residues. J gave up 2 bases and V 5 bases, and 8 bases lay outside the gene matches. Germline V gene sequence: CDR1 SGHTA, CDR2 FQGNSA. Produced via immunoSEQ multiplex PCR; TCRdb's table is partial and in-frame only. The top ten hold less than 4.5% of the sample, which has about 60,000 clones, 75% to 85% seen once. This chain links TRBV7-2 with TRBJ1-5, with 11 bases lining up with TRBD1. The specimen was peripheral blood, collected from a patient treated with radiotherapy plus ipilimumab. The clonotype comes from a human donor with non-small cell lung cancer who had a partial response to radiotherapy plus ipilimumab. CDR3 protein: CASSQGQGGVGNQPQHF. For the CDR3, the DNA is TGTGCCAGCAGCCAGGGACAGGGGGGAGTGGGCAATCAGCCCCAGCATTTT.